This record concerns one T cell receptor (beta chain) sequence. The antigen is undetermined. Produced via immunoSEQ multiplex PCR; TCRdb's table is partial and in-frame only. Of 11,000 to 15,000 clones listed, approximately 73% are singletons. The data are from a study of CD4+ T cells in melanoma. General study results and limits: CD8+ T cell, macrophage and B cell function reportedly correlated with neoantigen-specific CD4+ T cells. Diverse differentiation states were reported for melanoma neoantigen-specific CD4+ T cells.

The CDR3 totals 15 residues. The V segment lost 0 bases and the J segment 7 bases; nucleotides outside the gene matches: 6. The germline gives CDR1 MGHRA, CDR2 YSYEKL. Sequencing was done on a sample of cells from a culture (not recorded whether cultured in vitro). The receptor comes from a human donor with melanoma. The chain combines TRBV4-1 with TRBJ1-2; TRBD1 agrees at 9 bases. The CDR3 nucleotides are TGCGCCAGCAGCCAAGACAGGGACAGGGAAGGTGGCTACACCTTC. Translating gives CASSQDRDREGGYTF.